This TCR beta chain is drawn from a study of cytotoxic CD8 clonotypes in ibrutinib-treated CLL (dated by TCRdb to the early 2020s). Regarding the study in general: In this cohort, some 14 patients were treatment-naive and ten to eleven were relapsed/refractory, while around 18 had unmutated IGHV. Patients were still on ibrutinib when every remission and progressive disease sample was collected. Cryopreserved peripheral blood mononuclear cells were obtained prior to treatment, at the time of response, and at either disease progression or sustained remission. Partial responses were observed in 24 patients and complete responses in 2; after a median follow-up of 68 months, remission was maintained in 15 or so patients and progression was observed in approximately 12. Response samples were taken after a median of 12 months on treatment, ranging from about 6 to 36 months. An average of about 260,000 productive templates and about 100,000 productive rearrangements was obtained per sample. Longitudinal samples were obtainable from about 30% of the roughly 90 participants in the trial. The investigation overall reported the following: Sampling times were not matched between patients in sustained remission and patients whose disease was progressing, and lymph node repertoires were not examined. An increase in clonality was observed at ibrutinib response, with clonality remaining stable during sustained remission and falling back toward baseline at progression. Public clonotypes were found to be uncommon and were observed to contract or remain stable during treatment; the increase in clonality was shown to reflect expansion of private clonotypes at ibrutinib response. Baseline clonality was found to be higher than that of age-matched healthy donors and was strongly correlated with circulating CD8+ T-cell counts.

In regard to this clone: What antigen it recognizes has not been identified. No much larger clone is present one base from it, and per-base qualities are unavailable.

The goal of deep resolution MiSeq sequencing was a depth between 1 in 1 million and 1 in 200,000 T cells, and coverage averaged 10x per clonotype. TCR beta libraries were generated with the immunoSEQ hsTCRB Kit. The authors' analysis ran thus. Data were analyzed with ImmunoSEQ Data Assistant and ImmunoSEQ Analyzer, with V, D and J genes assigned per IMGT definitions. Clonality was computed as one minus normalized Shannon entropy of productive rearrangement frequencies, ranging from 0 to 1. Only overrepresented clonotypes making up at least 0.05% of each patient's repertoire were included in the public clonotype analysis. About a dozen age-matched healthy donor repertoires from immuneACCESS served as clonality controls. Entries here come from immuneACCESS through TCRdb and include only in-frame sequences with V and J called. Some clones fail to appear in such tables; in the studies checked, an unresolved V gene covers under half of the shortfall, and the cause of the remainder is unknown. V and J calls and clone size come straight from that table; D and trimming were deduced from the DNA. This sample holds fewer than 55,000 clones; roughly three fifths were observed only once. Clones ranked in the top ten supply around 30% of the sample.

What the time point label conveys for this sample: roughly 23 months on ibrutinib. For TCR beta library preparation, around 2.2 micrograms of genomic DNA was extracted from cryopreserved PBMCs. High-throughput TCR beta sequencing was performed on longitudinal blood samples from CLL patients receiving ibrutinib monotherapy. The patients were enrolled in a single-center, open-label phase 2 trial of ibrutinib monotherapy. The CDR3 numbers 13 residues from cysteine through phenylalanine. Solely the CDR3 DNA is kept, with 39 bases framed from the first base. V loses 5 bases of germline sequence and J loses 3 bases, and the interval between the two ends is 10 bases.

Source: PBMCs, taken after 24 months of ibrutinib treatment. Recombination joined TRBV6-7 with TRBJ1-1; no D gene call is confident. TRBV6-7 is annotated as an ORF whose role is uncertain. The clonotype comes from a human donor with chronic lymphocytic leukemia. CDR3 region: CASSEAFHTEAFF. The DNA sequence is as follows: TGTGCCAGCAGTGAAGCGTTTCACACTGAAGCTTTCTTT.